These T cell receptor beta chains were read from a single sample in a study of radiotherapy plus CTLA-4 blockade in lung cancer. Profiled with immunoSEQ multiplex PCR; TCRdb holds only in-frame clones, not every one. The sample lists over 60,000 clones; about nine tenths were seen once. The sequencing used peripheral blood, collected from a patient treated with radiotherapy plus ipilimumab. The receptors were sampled from a human donor with non-small cell lung cancer that progressed on radiotherapy plus ipilimumab. Each CDR3 is given with its conserved first and last residue. Each record gives: D gene, J gene, V gene, clone size, CDR3 DNA, CDR3 protein. The D gene is left open where the match is weak. Clone size is stated in some rows and not others, as once, few, many or a class when expanded.

NA | TRBJ2-2 | TRBV1 | NA | TGCACCAGCAGCCAAGAATTCGGACATCTAGGGGAGCTGTTTTTT | CTSSQEFGHLGELFF
NA | TRBJ2-7 | TRBV2 | NA | TGTGCCAGCAAAGGAGGGGCCCCCTACGAGCAGTACTTC | CASKGGAPYEQYF
TRBD2 | TRBJ2-2 | TRBV28 | NA | TGTGCCAGCAGGACTAGCGGGAGAACCGGGGAGCTGTTTTTT | CASRTSGRTGELFF
TRBD2 | TRBJ2-4 | TRBV2 | NA | TGTGCCAGCACCTTACTAGCGGGGAAAAACATTCAGTACTTC | CASTLLAGKNIQYF
TRBD1 | TRBJ1-4 | TRBV27 | NA | TGTGCCAGCAGACAAGACGCCGACAGGGCAACTAATGAAAAACTGTTTTTT | CASRQDADRATNEKLFF
NA | TRBJ2-3 | TRBV29-1 | once | TGCAGCGTACAACATGGCACAGATACGCAGTATTTT | CSVQHGTDTQYF
TRBD1 | TRBJ2-1 | TRBV6-1 | NA | TGTGCCAGCAGTGAACTTCGGACAGGGGGCAATGAGCAGTTCTTC | CASSELRTGGNEQFF
TRBD2 | TRBJ2-3 | TRBV5-4 | NA | TGTGCCAGCAGCTTGGTGGCGGGAGGCGGCACAGATACGCAGTATTTT | CASSLVAGGGTDTQYF
TRBD1 | TRBJ2-4 | TRBV5-6 | NA | TGTGCCAGCAGCTTGGGGGGACAGGCAGCCAAAAACATTCAGTACTTC | CASSLGGQAAKNIQYF
NA | TRBJ1-2 | TRBV7-9 | NA | TGTGCCAGCAGCACACTGAATGGAGTCTACACCTTC | CASSTLNGVYTF
NA | TRBJ2-5 | TRBV5-1 | NA | TGCGCCAGCAGCTTGGAGATAATAGGAGAGACCCAGTACTTC | CASSLEIIGETQYF
NA | TRBJ2-2 | TRBV29-1 | few | TGCAGCGTCGGGCCGTTAAACACCGGGGAGCTGTTTTTT | CSVGPLNTGELFF
NA | TRBJ2-7 | TRBV18 | NA | TGTGCCAGCTCACCCCGGGACATTACTTACGAGCAGTACTTC | CASSPRDITYEQYF
TRBD2 | TRBJ2-2 | TRBV29-1 | NA | TGCAGCGTTGGGGGTACTAGCGGGTGGAACACCGGGGAGCTGTTTTTT | CSVGGTSGWNTGELFF
NA | TRBJ1-2 | TRBV19 | NA | TGTGCCAGTAGTGCGGACAGAGACTATGGCTACACCTTC | CASSADRDYGYTF
NA | TRBJ2-5 | TRBV7-8 | NA | TGTGCCAGCAGCTTAGTAAAGGAGACCCAGTACTTC | CASSLVKETQYF
TRBD2 | TRBJ2-1 | TRBV6-6 | once | TGTGCCAGCAGTTACGGGGCGGGAGGGCAGCTGGGGCAGTTCTTC | CASSYGAGGQLGQFF
NA | TRBJ1-1 | TRBV28 | NA | TGTGCCAGCAGAGGCGGGGAGGGGTACACTGAAGCTTTCTTT | CASRGGEGYTEAFF
NA | TRBJ1-5 | TRBV7-9 | NA | TGTGCCAGCAGCCTTACAGGCGTCGGCCAGCCCCAGCATTTT | CASSLTGVGQPQHF
NA | TRBJ2-3 | TRBV25-1 | NA | TGTGCCAGCAGTGACTCTAGCAGCACAGATACGCAGTATTTT | CASSDSSSTDTQYF